These 15 T cell receptor beta chains originate from one sample sequenced in a study of early T cells in non-severe SARS-CoV-2 infection. TCRdb independently ran MiXCR on the 5' RACE reads; one entry per CDR3 protein. Here the sample spans under 100,000 distinct CDR3 sequences, 12% to 15% being singletons. Sequenced input: whole blood. The source is an adult who was a healthcare worker with PCR-confirmed SARS-CoV-2 infection or an uninfected control (not recorded which).

This clonotype was found a few times. The rearrangement joins TRBV29-1 to TRBJ2-3; D ambiguous. Germline V lookup: CDR1 SQVTM, CDR2 ANQGSEA. V lost 4 bases and J 2 bases, leaving 13 bases between the germline ends. The CDR3 runs to 14 residues. The CDR3 protein is CSVGPDANTDTQYF. DNA of the CDR3: TGCAGCGTTGGTCCCGACGCTAACACAGATACGCAGTATTTT.

This clonotype was seen ten or more times. The chain recombines TRBV12-3 or TRBV12-4 with TRBJ2-2; D unclear. The CDR3 runs to 14 residues. Trimming took 7 bases from V and 4 from J, leaving 13 bases between them. CDR3 sequence: CASTPNHGTGELFF. In DNA, the CDR3 is TGTGCCAGCACTCCCAACCATGGCACCGGGGAGCTGTTTTTT.

This clonotype was observed a few times. The V call is TRBV28, the J call TRBJ2-2; a weak D match, TRBD2 (5 bases). Germline CDR1 reads MDHEN; CDR2 reads SYDVKM. The CDR3 is made up of 13 amino acids. With 10 bases removed from V and 5 bases from J, the gap between germline ends came to 14 bases. CDR3 region: CATGIGFTGELFF. The CDR3 DNA is TGTGCCACCGGGATCGGGTTTACCGGGGAGCTGTTTTTT.

This clonotype showed up many times. The chain uses TRBV20-1 and TRBJ2-4; 12 nucleotides line up with TRBD2. The germline CDR1 and CDR2 sequences are DFQATT and SNEGSKA (reference sequence). The V and J ends lost 4 bases and 0 bases, in that order; junction bases with no gene match: 7. CDR3 size: 17 residues. Here the CDR3 reads CSAKGLAGPLAKNIQYF. The CDR3 DNA follows: TGCAGTGCTAAGGGACTAGCGGGTCCTCTAGCCAAAAACATTCAGTACTTC.

There are a few counts of this clonotype. The chain has TRBV7-6 and TRBJ2-5, with 7 bases aligning to TRBD2. Germline V gene sequence: CDR1 SGHVS, CDR2 FNYEAQ. The CDR3 runs 17 residues. V dropped 1 base and J dropped 0; count of bases not matched to a gene: 8. The CDR3 sequence: CASSLVAAGAYQETQYF. The CDR3, as DNA: TGTGCCAGCAGCTTAGTGGCGGCGGGAGCGTACCAAGAGACCCAGTACTTC.

Here the CDR3 reads CAISEAGSNQPQHF. DNA of the CDR3: TGTGCCATCAGTGAGGCTGGGAGCAATCAGCCCCAGCATTTT. The rearrangement uses TRBV10-3 and TRBJ1-5; D unclear. Germline loops: CDR1 ENHRY, CDR2 SYGVKD. The CDR3 spans 14 residues. V was cut by 2 bases and J by 1 base, with 6 bases left in between.

The sample holds a few counts of this clonotype. The chain recombines TRBV10-2 with TRBJ1-4, with TRBD1 as a possible D gene (5 bases). The germline V gene encodes CDR1 WSHSY and CDR2 SAAADI. The V end lost 5 bases, the J end lost 3 bases, and 19 bases lay between the germline ends. The CDR3 is 17 amino acids. Here the CDR3 reads CASSYRDPGAANEKLFF. In DNA form, the CDR3 reads TGCGCCAGCAGTTACCGGGACCCCGGGGCGGCTAATGAAAAACTGTTTTTT.

This clonotype was found a few times. The junction does not match germline at one end; this may be a read error. The V call is TRBV6-2 or TRBV6-3, the J call TRBJ1-5, with D unresolved. Germline V gene lookup returns CDR1 MNHEY and CDR2 SVGEGT. The CDR3 is 13 amino acids. The CDR3 DNA reads TGTGCCAGCAGTTATCGGGGAAGGTTGAGTCTCCTCTTT. Its protein product is CASSYRGRLSLLF.

This chain uses TRBV11-1 with TRBJ2-4; tentatively, D is TRBD1 (5 bases). The CDR3 runs 16 residues. CDR1 and CDR2 from the germline V gene are SGHAT and FQDESV (reference sequence). V lost 5 bases and J 0 bases, leaving 14 bases between the germline ends. CDR3 sequence (DNA): TGTGCCAGCAGCCCCCGACAGTTCCTAGCCAAAAACATTCAGTACTTC. As protein: CASSPRQFLAKNIQYF. Supplemented by reference TRBV11-1 and TRBJ2-4, the full variable domain reads EAEVAQSPRYKITEKSQAVAFWCDPISGHATLYWYRQILGQGPELLVQFQDESVVDDSQLPKDRFSAERLKGVDSTLKIQPAELGDSAMYLCASSPRQFLAKNIQYFGAGTRLSVL.

The gene calls are TRBV29-1 and TRBJ1-1; the D gene is possibly TRBD1 (5 bases). The V end was cut by 4 bases, the J end by 0 bases, with 12 bases between. Germline V CDR1 and CDR2: SQVTM, ANQGSEA. The CDR3 has 14 amino acids. The CDR3 region is CSVVRGSLNTEAFF. The CDR3 DNA is TGCAGCGTTGTAAGGGGCAGCCTGAACACTGAAGCTTTCTTT.

This clonotype was seen repeatedly, ten times or more. This rearrangement joins TRBV20-1 to TRBJ1-6; 11 nucleotides agree with TRBD1. CDR3 size: 15 residues. Trimming took 6 bases from V and 5 from J; bases not matched to a gene: 6. Per germline, CDR1 DFQATT and CDR2 SNEGSKA (reference sequence). The DNA for the CDR3 is TGCAGTGCAACGCGGGACAGGGGGAATAATTCACCCCTCCACTTT. Residues: CSATRDRGNNSPLHF.

The chain recombines TRBV11-2 with TRBJ2-7; D is possibly TRBD1 or TRBD2 (6 bases each). This CDR3 region has 13 residues. Germline V gene data show CDR1 as SGHAT and CDR2 as FQNNGV. The V and J ends lost 5 bases and 7 bases respectively, with 15 bases between them. The CDR3 DNA sequence: TGTGCCAGCAGCATTCGACAGGCGGGGGAGCAGTACTTC. Translating it yields CASSIRQAGEQYF.

V and J are TRBV7-6 and TRBJ2-1, with D perhaps assigned TRBD1 or TRBD2 (6 bases each). The germline CDR1 and CDR2 sequences are SGHVS and FNYEAQ. Trimming pared 5 bases from V and 2 bases from J, leaving 16 bases between. This CDR3 region has 16 residues. CDR3 DNA: TGTGCCAGCAGCCCGAGGGGGGCTAGAACCTACAATGAGCAGTTCTTC. Encoded protein: CASSPRGARTYNEQFF.

This clonotype was detected ten times or more. The DNA for the CDR3 is TGTGCCAGCTGGCTAGGGGGTACAGATACGCAGTATTTT. Protein sequence: CASWLGGTDTQYF. The rearrangement uses TRBV5-4 and TRBJ2-3; D might be TRBD1 (6 bases). Trimming took off 7 bases at V and 3 bases at J, with 12 bases between the two ends. The CDR3 is 13 amino acids. Germline V CDR1 and CDR2: SGHNT, YYREEE (reference sequence).

This clonotype was found many times. The chain employs TRBV7-9 and TRBJ2-5, with 7 positions matching TRBD1. The germline V gene has CDR1 SEHNR and CDR2 FQNEAQ (reference sequence). The CDR3 is made up of 14 amino acids. J was trimmed by 0 bases and V by 6 bases; bases with no gene match: 4. The CDR3 reads CASRAGTDQETQYF. The CDR3 DNA reads as TGTGCCAGCAGAGCCGGGACAGACCAAGAGACCCAGTACTTC.